These T cell receptor beta chains were read from a single sample in a study of control samples from healthy donors and cancer patients. TCRdb's copy holds only in-frame clones and misses some; the assay was immunoSEQ multiplex PCR. Of hundreds of thousands of clones detected, approximately 92% appear once; the ten largest clones hold around 6.8%. The sequencing sample was made of PBMCs. These receptors all come from a man aged 40-49 years with head and neck cancer. The CDR3 runs from the conserved cysteine through the conserved F or W. The order of the fields is V gene, D gene, clone size, J gene, CDR3 protein, CDR3 DNA. The D gene is left open where the match is weak. Clone size is shown for a subset of rows, as once, few, many or a class of expanded clone.

>TRBV19|-|-|TRBJ1-1
CASSTAGARGTEAFF
TGTGCCAGTAGCACAGCGGGGGCAAGGGGTACTGAAGCTTTCTTT
>TRBV7-9|-|-|TRBJ2-7
CASSWDGYEQYF
TGTGCCAGCAGCTGGGACGGCTACGAGCAGTACTTC
>TRBV6-6|-|-|TRBJ2-7
CASSHSRGNDEQYF
TGTGCCAGCAGTCACTCCAGGGGCAACGACGAGCAGTACTTC
>TRBV9|-|few|TRBJ1-2
CASSVGTDSSYGYTF
TGTGCCAGCAGCGTAGGGACAGATAGCAGCTATGGCTACACCTTC
>TRBV19|TRBD1|once|TRBJ1-4
CASSTTRTGGAEKLFF
TGTGCCAGTAGTACGACCCGGACAGGGGGCGCGGAAAAACTGTTTTTT
>TRBV18|-|-|TRBJ2-7
CASSPPRDSLGEQYF
TGTGCCAGCTCACCCCCCCGCGACAGCCTTGGGGAGCAGTACTTC
>TRBV19|TRBD1|-|TRBJ1-4
CASRRQGNEKLFF
TGTGCCAGTAGGAGACAGGGAAATGAAAAACTGTTTTTT
>TRBV5-1|-|-|TRBJ2-7
CASRQGSGNEQYF
TGCGCCAGCAGGCAGGGAAGCGGAAACGAGCAGTACTTC
>TRBV5-1|-|once|TRBJ2-5
CASSRFSGEEETQYF
TGCGCCAGCAGCAGATTCTCGGGGGAGGAAGAGACCCAGTACTTC
>TRBV28|-|-|TRBJ1-2
CASSLEGTHYGYTF
TGTGCCAGCAGTTTGGAGGGGACCCACTATGGCTACACCTTC
>TRBV5-1|-|few|TRBJ2-3
CASSSTHQDTQYF
TGCGCCAGCAGCTCGACCCATCAAGATACGCAGTATTTT
>TRBV6-5|-|-|TRBJ1-4
CASRHQEGGDEKLFF
TGTGCCAGCAGACATCAGGAGGGGGGAGATGAAAAACTGTTTTTT
>TRBV27|-|-|TRBJ1-2
CASSLTFTGTIHGYTF
TGTGCCAGCAGTCTAACTTTCACCGGGACGATCCATGGCTACACCTTC
>TRBV7-9|-|-|TRBJ2-7
CASSRPGRSYEQYF
TGTGCCAGCAGCCGACCGGGCCGATCCTACGAGCAGTACTTC
>TRBV6-1|-|-|TRBJ2-3
CASSAGVTAGADTQYF
TGTGCCAGCAGTGCCGGGGTGACGGCCGGCGCAGATACGCAGTATTTT
>TRBV4-1|TRBD1|-|TRBJ1-2
CASSQSDRVDLTPGYTF
TGCGCCAGCAGCCAAAGTGACAGGGTCGATCTGACTCCCGGCTACACCTTC